This T cell receptor (beta chain) was retrieved from a study of blood T cell repertoires in COVID-19. Overall study context: The samples span acute and convalescent COVID-19 from the United States, Italy and Spain. In each case, the material was cDNA or gDNA derived from T cells, B-cell-depleted T cells, or PBMCs.

Between the trimmed V and J ends, which lost 0 bases and 0 bases, there was a span of 11 bases. From germline, CDR1 is SGDLS and CDR2 YYNGEE. The CDR3 runs to 16 residues. Original analysis: Reference gene primers were amplified, and this amplification served to estimate nucleated cell counts. The data were produced by immunoSEQ multiplex PCR, yet TCRdb's version contains in-frame clones alone and is incomplete. Clonal size and the V and J genes are those of that table, whereas D and trimming came from the DNA. The data contain about 110,000 clones, approximately 80% of them seen just once; the ten biggest clones take up approximately 4.1%.

Material for sequencing was peripheral blood. J is TRBJ2-3 and V is TRBV9; D perhaps matches TRBD1 (6 bases). This sequence originates from a woman in her 70s with acute or convalescent COVID-19. CDR3 coding DNA: TGTGCCAGCAGCGTAGCCGGGACACCTAGCACAGATACGCAGTATTTT. This sequence encodes CASSVAGTPSTDTQYF.